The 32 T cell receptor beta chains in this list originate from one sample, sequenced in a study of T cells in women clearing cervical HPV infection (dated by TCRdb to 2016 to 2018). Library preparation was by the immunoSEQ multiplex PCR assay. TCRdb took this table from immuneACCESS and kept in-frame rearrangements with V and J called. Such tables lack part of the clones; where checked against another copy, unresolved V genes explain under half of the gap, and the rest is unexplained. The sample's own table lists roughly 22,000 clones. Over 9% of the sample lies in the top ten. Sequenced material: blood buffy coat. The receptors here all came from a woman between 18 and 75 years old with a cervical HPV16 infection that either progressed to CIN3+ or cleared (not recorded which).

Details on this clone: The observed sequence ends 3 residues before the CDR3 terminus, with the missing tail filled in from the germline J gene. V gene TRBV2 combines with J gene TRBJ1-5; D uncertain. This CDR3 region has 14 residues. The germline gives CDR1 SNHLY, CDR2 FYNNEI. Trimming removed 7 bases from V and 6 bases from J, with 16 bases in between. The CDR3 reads CASNYGVVGQPQHF. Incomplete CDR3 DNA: TGTGCCAGCAATTACGGGGTGGTGGGTCAGCCC.

CDR3 region: CASSLVGQELFF. The CDR3 bases that were read are TGTGCCAGCAGCTTAGTGGGACAGGAA. This chain uses TRBV7-9 with TRBJ1-4, with 8 bases matching TRBD1. The read ends 3 residues early relative to the CDR3; the germline J gene fills the gap. Germline loops: CDR1 SEHNR, CDR2 FQNEAQ (reference sequence). This CDR3 has 12 residues.

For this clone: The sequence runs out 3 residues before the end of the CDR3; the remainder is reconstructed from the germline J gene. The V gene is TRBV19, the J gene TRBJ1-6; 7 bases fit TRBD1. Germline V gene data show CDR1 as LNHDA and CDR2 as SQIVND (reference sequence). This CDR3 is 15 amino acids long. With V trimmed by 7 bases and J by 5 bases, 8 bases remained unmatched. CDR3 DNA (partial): TGTGCCAGTAACCGCGGGACAGTAAATAATTCACCC. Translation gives CASNRGTVNNSP. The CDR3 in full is CASNRGTVNNSPLHF.

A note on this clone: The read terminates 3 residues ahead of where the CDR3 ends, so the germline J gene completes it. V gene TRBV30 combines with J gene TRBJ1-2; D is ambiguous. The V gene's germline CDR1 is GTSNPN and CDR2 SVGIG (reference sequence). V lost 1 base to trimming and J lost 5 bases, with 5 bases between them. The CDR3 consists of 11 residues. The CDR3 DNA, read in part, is TGTGCCTGGAGTGGGGCGTATGGC. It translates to CAWSGAYG. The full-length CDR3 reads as CAWSGAYGYTF.

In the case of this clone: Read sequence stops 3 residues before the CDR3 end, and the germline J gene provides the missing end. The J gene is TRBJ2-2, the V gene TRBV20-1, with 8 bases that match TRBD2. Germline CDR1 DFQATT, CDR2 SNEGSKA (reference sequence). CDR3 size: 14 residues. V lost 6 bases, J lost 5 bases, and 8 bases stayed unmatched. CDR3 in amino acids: CSARQAGGTGELFF. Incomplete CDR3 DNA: TGCAGTGCCAGACAGGCGGGAGGTACCGGGGAG.

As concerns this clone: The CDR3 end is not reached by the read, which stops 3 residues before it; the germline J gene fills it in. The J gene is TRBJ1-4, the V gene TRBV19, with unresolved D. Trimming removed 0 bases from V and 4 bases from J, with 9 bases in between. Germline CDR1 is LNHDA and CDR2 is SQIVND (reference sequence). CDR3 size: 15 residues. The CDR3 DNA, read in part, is TGTGCCAGTAGTATAGATGGCGGAATTAATGAAAAA. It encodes CASSIDGGINEK. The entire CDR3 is CASSIDGGINEKLFF.

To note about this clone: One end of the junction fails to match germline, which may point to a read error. The CDR3: CASSQDYSGSSGANVLTF. The CDR3 bases that were read are TGCGCCAGCAGCCAAGATTACAGCGGGAGCTCTGGGGCCAACGTC. This chain joins TRBV4-2 and TRBJ2-6; 8 bases line up with TRBD2. The read terminates 3 residues ahead of where the CDR3 ends, so the germline J gene completes it. CDR3 size: 18 residues. Germline V lookup: CDR1 LGHNA, CDR2 YNFKEQ.

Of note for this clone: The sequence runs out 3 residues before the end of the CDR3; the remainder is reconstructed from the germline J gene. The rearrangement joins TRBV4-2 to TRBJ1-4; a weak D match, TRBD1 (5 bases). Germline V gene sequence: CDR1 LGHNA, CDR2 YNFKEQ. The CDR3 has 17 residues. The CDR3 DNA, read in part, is TGTGCCAGCAGCCAAGACGTTCCCCCAGGGCACAATTCACCA. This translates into CASSQDVPPGHNSP. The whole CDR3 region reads CASSQDVPPGHNSPLFF.

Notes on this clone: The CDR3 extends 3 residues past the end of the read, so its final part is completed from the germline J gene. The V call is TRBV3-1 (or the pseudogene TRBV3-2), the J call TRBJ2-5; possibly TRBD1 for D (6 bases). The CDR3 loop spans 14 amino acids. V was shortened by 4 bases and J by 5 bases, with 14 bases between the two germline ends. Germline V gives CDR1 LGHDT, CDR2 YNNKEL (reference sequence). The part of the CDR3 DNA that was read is TGTGCCAGCAGCCGCCGGGCAGGGGCGGAGACC. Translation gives CASSRRAGAET. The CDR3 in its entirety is CASSRRAGAETQYF.

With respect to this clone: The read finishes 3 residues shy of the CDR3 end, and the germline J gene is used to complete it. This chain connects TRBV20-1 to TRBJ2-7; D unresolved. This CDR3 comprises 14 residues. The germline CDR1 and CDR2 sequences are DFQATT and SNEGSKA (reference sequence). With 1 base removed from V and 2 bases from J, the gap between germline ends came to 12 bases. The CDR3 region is CSARVVSDPYEQYF. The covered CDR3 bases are TGCAGTGCTAGAGTTGTCAGCGATCCCTACGAG.

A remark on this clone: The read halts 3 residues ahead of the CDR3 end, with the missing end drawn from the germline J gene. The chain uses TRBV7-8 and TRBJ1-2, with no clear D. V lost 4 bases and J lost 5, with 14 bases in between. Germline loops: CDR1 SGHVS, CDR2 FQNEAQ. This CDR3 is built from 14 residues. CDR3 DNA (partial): TGTGCCAGCAGCTCCCTAGGCGGGGAATATGGC. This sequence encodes CASSSLGGEYG. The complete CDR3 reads CASSSLGGEYGYTF.

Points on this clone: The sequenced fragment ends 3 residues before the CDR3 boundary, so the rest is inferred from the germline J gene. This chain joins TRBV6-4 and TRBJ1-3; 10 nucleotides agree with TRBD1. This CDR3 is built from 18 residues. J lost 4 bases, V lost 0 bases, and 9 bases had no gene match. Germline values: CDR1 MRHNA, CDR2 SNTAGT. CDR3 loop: CASSDSLRQGAAGNTIYF. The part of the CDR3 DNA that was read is TGTGCCAGCAGTGACTCGTTGAGACAGGGGGCAGCGGGAAACACC.

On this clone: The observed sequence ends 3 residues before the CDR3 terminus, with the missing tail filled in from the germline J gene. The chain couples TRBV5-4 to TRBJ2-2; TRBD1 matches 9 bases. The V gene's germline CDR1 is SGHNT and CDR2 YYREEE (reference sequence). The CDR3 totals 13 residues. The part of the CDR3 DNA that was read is TGTGCCAGCAGCCCCGGGACAGGGTATGAG. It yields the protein CASSPGTGYE. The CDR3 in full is CASSPGTGYELFF.

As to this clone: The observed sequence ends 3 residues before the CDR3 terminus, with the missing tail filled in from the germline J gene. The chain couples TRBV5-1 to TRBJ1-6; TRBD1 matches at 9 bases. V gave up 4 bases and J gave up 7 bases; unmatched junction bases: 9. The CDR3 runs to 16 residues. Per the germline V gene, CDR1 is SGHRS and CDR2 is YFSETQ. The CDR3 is CASSPTGTGKNSPLHF. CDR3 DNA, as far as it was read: TGCGCCAGCAGCCCTACCGGGACAGGGAAAAATTCACCC. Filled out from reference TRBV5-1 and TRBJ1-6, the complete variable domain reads KAGVTQTPRYLIKTRGQQVTLSCSPISGHRSVSWYQQTPGQGLQFLFEYFSETQRNKGNFPGRFSGRQFSNSRSEMNVSTLELGDSALYLCASSPTGTGKNSPLHFGNGTRLTVT.

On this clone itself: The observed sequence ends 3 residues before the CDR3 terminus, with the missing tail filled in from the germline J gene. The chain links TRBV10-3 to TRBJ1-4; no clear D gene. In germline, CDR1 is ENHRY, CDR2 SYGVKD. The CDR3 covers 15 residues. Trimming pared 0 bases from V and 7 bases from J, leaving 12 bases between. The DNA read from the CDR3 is TGTGCCATCAGTGAGTCTGCCACGGCTAGTGAAAAA. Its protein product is CAISESATASEK. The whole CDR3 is CAISESATASEKLFF.

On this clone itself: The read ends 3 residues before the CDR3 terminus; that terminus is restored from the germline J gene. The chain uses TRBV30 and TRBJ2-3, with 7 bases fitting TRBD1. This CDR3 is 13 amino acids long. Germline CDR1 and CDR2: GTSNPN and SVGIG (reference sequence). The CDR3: CAWQTGAGETQYF. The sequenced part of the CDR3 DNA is TGTGCCTGGCAAACAGGGGCCGGGGAGACG.

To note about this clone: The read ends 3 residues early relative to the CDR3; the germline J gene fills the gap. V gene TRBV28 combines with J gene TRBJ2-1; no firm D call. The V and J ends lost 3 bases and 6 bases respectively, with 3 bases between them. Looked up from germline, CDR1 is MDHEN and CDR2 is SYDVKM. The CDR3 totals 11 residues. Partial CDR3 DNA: TGTGCCAGCAGTTTCCGCAATGAG. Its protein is CASSFRNE. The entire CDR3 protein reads CASSFRNEQFF.

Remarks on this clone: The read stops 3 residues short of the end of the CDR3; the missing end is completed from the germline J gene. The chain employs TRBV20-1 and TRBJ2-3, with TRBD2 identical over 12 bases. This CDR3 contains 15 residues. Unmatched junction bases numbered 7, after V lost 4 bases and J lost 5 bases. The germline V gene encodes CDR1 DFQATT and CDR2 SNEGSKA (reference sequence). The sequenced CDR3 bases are TGCAGTGCTATCCTAGCGGGAGGGCCTGGAGATACG. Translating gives CSAILAGGPGDT. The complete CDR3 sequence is CSAILAGGPGDTQYF.

CDR3 amino acids: CASSPRVGGTEAFF. The DNA read from the CDR3 is TGTGCCAGCAGCCCCCGGGTTGGAGGCACTGAA. The chain joins TRBV7-8 to TRBJ1-1, with D uncertain. The read finishes 3 residues shy of the CDR3 end, and the germline J gene is used to complete it. Germline V gives CDR1 SGHVS, CDR2 FQNEAQ. Trimming left V 5 bases short and J 4 bases short, with 14 bases between. The CDR3 sequence is 14 residues long.

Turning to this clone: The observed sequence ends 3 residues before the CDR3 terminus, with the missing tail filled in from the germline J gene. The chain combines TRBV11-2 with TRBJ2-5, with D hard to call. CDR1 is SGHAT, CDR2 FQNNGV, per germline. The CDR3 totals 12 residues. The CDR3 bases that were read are TGTGCCAGCAGCCTGAGCACAGATACC. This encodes CASSLSTDT. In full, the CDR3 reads CASSLSTDTQYF.

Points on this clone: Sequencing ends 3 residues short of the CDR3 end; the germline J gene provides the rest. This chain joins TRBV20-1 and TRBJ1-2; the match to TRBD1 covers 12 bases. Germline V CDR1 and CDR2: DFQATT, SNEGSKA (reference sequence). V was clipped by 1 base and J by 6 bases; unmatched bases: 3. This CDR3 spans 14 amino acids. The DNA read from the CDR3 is TGCAGTGCTAGAGCGGGACAGGGGGCGGATGGC. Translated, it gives CSARAGQGADG. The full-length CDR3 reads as CSARAGQGADGYTF.

This chain's CDR3 is CASSEKTEGNGYTF. The CDR3 DNA, read in part, is TGTGCCAGCAGTGAGAAGACAGAGGGGAATGGC. The chain uses TRBV6-1 and TRBJ1-2; perhaps TRBD1 as D (5 bases). The read terminates 3 residues ahead of where the CDR3 ends, so the germline J gene completes it. Trimming took 3 bases from V and 6 from J, leaving 14 bases between them. CDR1 and CDR2 from the germline V gene are MNHNS and SASEGT. This CDR3 spans 14 amino acids.

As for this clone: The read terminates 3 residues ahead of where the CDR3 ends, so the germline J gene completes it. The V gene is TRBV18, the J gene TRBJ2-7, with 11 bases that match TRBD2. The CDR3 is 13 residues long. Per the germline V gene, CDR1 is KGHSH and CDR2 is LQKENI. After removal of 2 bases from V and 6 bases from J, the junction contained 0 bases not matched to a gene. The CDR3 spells CASSPGTSGEQYF. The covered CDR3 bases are TGTGCCAGCTCACCAGGGACTAGCGGCGAG.

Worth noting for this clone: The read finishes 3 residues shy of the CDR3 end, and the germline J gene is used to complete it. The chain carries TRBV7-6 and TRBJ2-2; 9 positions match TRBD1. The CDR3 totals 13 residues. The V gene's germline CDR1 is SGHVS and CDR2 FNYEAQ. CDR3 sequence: CASSRGQGSPLFF. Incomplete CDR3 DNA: TGTGCCAGCAGCCGGGGACAGGGCTCACCG.

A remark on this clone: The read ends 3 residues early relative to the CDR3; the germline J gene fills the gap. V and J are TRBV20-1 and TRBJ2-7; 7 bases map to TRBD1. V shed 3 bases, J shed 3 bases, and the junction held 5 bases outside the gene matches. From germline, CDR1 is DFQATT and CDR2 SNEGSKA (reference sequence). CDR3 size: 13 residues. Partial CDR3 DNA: TGCAGTGCTAGGACAGGGTCTGACTACGAG. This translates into CSARTGSDYE. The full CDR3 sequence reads CSARTGSDYEQYF.

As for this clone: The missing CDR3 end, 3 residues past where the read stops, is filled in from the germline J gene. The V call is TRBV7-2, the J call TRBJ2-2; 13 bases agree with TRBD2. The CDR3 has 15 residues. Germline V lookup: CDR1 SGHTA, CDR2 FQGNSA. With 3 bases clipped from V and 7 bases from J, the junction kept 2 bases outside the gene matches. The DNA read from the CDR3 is TGTGCCAGCAGCTTGGGACTAGCGGGAAACGGGGAG. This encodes CASSLGLAGNGE. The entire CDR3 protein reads CASSLGLAGNGELFF.

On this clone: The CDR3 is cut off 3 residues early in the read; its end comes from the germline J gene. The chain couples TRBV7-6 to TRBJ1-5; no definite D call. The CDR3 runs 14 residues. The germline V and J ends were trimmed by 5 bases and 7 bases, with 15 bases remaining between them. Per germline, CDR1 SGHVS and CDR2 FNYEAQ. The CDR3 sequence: CASSPIGVGQPQHF. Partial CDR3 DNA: TGTGCCAGCAGCCCAATCGGGGTAGGGCAGCCC.

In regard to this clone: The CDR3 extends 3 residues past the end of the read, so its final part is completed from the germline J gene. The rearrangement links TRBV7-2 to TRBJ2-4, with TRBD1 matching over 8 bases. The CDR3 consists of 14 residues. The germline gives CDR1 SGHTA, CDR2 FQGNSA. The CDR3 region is CASSLGDRYYGQYF. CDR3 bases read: TGTGCCAGCAGCCTGGGGGACAGGTACTATGGT.

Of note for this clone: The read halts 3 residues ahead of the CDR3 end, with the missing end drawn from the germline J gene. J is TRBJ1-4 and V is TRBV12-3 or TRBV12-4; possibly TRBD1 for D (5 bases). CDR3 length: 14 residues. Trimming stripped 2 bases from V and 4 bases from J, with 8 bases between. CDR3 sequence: CASSLTGVNEKLFF. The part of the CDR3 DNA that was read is TGTGCCAGCAGTTTAACGGGGGTTAATGAAAAA.

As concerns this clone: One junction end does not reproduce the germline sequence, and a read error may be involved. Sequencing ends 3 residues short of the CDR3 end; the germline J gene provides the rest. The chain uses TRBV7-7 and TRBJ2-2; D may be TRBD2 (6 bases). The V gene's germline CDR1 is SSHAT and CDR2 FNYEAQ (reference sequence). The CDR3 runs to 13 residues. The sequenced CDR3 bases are TGTGCTAGCAGCTCCGACGGTACCGGGGGG. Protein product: CASSSDGTGG. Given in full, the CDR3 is CASSSDGTGGLFF.

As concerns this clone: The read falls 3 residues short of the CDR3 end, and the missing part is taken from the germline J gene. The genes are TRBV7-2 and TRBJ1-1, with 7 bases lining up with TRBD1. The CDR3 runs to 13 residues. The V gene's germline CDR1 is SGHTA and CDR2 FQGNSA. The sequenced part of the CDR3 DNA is TGTGCCAGCAGCTCCAATGTCAAACAGGGG. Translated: CASSSNVKQG. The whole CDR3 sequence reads CASSSNVKQGAFF.

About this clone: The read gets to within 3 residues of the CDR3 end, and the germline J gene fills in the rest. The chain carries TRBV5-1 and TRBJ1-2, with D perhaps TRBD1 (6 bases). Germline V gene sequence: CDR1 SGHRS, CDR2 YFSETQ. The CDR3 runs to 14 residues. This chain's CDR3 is CASSLKDRSYDYTF. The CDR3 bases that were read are TGCGCCAGCAGCTTAAAGGACAGATCCTACGAC.